This T cell receptor (beta chain) was observed in a study of cytomegalovirus exposure and HLA in healthy donors. With respect to this clone: The antigen remains undetermined.

The PCR made use of 60 Vbeta and 13 Jbeta primers. Produced via immunoSEQ multiplex PCR; TCRdb's table is partial and in-frame only. The sample contains over 85,000 clones, 76% of which appear only once. Study-wide findings and caveats: A later analysis found that most CMV-associated TCR beta chains appeared HLA-restricted. In most subjects, TCR beta sequences reportedly gave accurate predictions of HLA-A and HLA-B alleles.

This receptor was obtained from a man aged 35-49 years in good health and CMV-seronegative. The specimen sequenced was PBMCs.

The CDR3 DNA reads TGCGCCAGCAGCCAAGTTCTAGCGGGAGGTTACAATGAGCAGTTCTTC. Protein product: CASSQVLAGGYNEQFF. The rearrangement links TRBV4-3 to TRBJ2-1; 11 nucleotides align to TRBD2. The germline V gene encodes CDR1 LGHNA and CDR2 YSLEER. J lost 4 bases, V lost 1 base, and 3 bases had no gene match. This CDR3 has 16 residues.